The 27 T cell receptor beta chains below all came from one sample that was sequenced in a study of cytomegalovirus exposure and HLA in healthy donors. It was with 60 Vbeta and 13 Jbeta primers that the PCR ran. Profiled with immunoSEQ multiplex PCR; TCRdb holds only in-frame clones, not every one. This sample has under 130,000 clones; around four fifths occur once, and the top ten carry roughly 1.2%. The sample comprised PBMCs. The source is a young man in good health and CMV-seronegative.

The V call is TRBV10-3, the J call TRBJ1-2; TRBD1 agrees at 7 bases. Germline values: CDR1 ENHRY, CDR2 SYGVKD. V lost 10 bases and J lost 1; bases outside the gene matches: 3. The CDR3 contains 12 residues. The CDR3 sequence: CATGDSNYGYTF. CDR3 nucleotides: TGTGCCACCGGGGACAGTAACTATGGCTACACCTTC.

This sequence joins TRBV5-1 and TRBJ1-2; 9 bases align to TRBD1. Trimming at V came to 3 bases and at J to 8 bases, leaving 8 bases not matched to a gene. Germline loops: CDR1 SGHRS, CDR2 YFSETQ. This CDR3 spans 14 amino acids. CDR3 residues: CASSWGRTGEGYTF. CDR3 bases: TGCGCCAGCAGCTGGGGAAGGACAGGGGAGGGCTACACCTTC.

The chain combines TRBV7-2 with TRBJ2-1; TRBD2 might be the D (6 bases). There are 16 residues in the CDR3. Germline assignment: CDR1 SGHTA and CDR2 FQGNSA. Trimming stripped 5 bases from V and 6 bases from J, with 20 bases between. The CDR3 sequence: CASSGRLAGQRNEQFF. The DNA of the CDR3 is TGTGCCAGCAGCGGTAGGCTGGCGGGGCAGCGCAATGAGCAGTTCTTC.

The CDR3 sequence: CASSYAEETQYF. In nucleotides, the CDR3 is TGTGCCAGCAGTTACGCAGAAGAGACCCAGTACTTC. The chain recombines TRBV6-6 with TRBJ2-5; D unresolved. CDR3 length: 12 residues. Deletions cut 2 bases from V and 3 bases from J, with 4 bases between. Per the germline V gene, CDR1 is MNHNY and CDR2 is SVGAGI (reference sequence).

The chain combines TRBV2 with TRBJ2-6, with D perhaps matching TRBD1 (5 bases). Trimming left V 5 bases short and J 0 bases short, with 17 bases between. This CDR3 has 18 residues. Germline lookup yields CDR1 SNHLY and CDR2 FYNNEI. The CDR3 sequence: CASSQLGAPGSGANVLTF. CDR3 sequence (DNA): TGTGCCAGCAGTCAGTTAGGGGCCCCCGGCTCTGGGGCCAACGTCCTGACTTTC.

This CDR3 is CASSYVQTGAYNEQFF. CDR3 sequence (DNA): TGCGCCAGCAGCTATGTCCAGACAGGGGCCTACAATGAGCAGTTCTTC. The chain recombines TRBV5-1 with TRBJ2-1, with 8 positions matching TRBD1. Per the germline V gene, CDR1 is SGHRS and CDR2 is YFSETQ. V lost 3 bases to trimming and J lost 2 bases; unmatched junction nucleotides: 7. This CDR3 has 16 residues.

This clone has just a few counts. V usage is TRBV4-3 and J usage is TRBJ2-7; weak D call: TRBD2 (6 bases). Germline assignment: CDR1 LGHNA and CDR2 YSLEER. This CDR3 is built from 16 residues. Trimming shortened V by 3 bases and J by 6 bases, and 21 bases separated the two germline ends. The CDR3 protein is CASSQTWDGGALEQYF. DNA for the CDR3: TGCGCCAGCAGCCAGACATGGGACGGAGGGGCCCTCGAGCAGTACTTC.

V is TRBV7-9 and J is TRBJ2-7, with D possibly TRBD2 on 5 matching bases. The germline V and J ends were trimmed by 6 bases and 2 bases, with 11 bases remaining between them. This CDR3 has 13 amino acids. Looked up from germline, CDR1 is SEHNR and CDR2 is FQNEAQ (reference sequence). The CDR3 here is CASSSRGPYEQYF. CDR3 nucleotides: TGTGCCAGCAGTTCCCGGGGTCCCTACGAGCAGTACTTC.

Only a few counts were recorded for this clone. V gene TRBV4-2 combines with J gene TRBJ2-7; D ambiguous. The V and J ends lost 0 bases and 5 bases respectively, with 8 bases between them. The CDR3 is 13 residues long. Per germline, CDR1 LGHNA and CDR2 YNFKEQ. As DNA, the CDR3 is TGTGCCAGCAGCCAAGATGCGAGTAACGAGCAGTACTTC. Its protein product is CASSQDASNEQYF.

The CDR3 coding sequence is TGTGCCAGCAGCACGGGACTAGCGGGGGGGTGGGAGACCCAGTACTTC. Its translation: CASSTGLAGGWETQYF. The V call is TRBV7-2, the J call TRBJ2-5; 16 nucleotides match TRBD2. There are 16 residues in the CDR3. V was pared by 5 bases and J by 5 bases, with 5 bases of the junction left unmatched. The germline CDR1 and CDR2 sequences are SGHTA and FQGNSA.

J is TRBJ2-7 and V is TRBV7-9; TRBD1 aligns across 11 bases. The J segment lost 7 bases and the V segment lost 5 bases, leaving 13 bases of the junction unmatched. The CDR3 consists of 16 residues. Per the germline V gene, CDR1 is SEHNR and CDR2 is FQNEAQ (reference sequence). CDR3 DNA sequence: TGTGCCAGCAGCCCGCCGAGGGACAGGGGGGGTGGGGAGCAGTACTTC. Amino acids: CASSPPRDRGGGEQYF.

The CDR3, as DNA: TGCAGCGTTACCGGACAGAACAGCGCCTACGAGCAGTACTTC. It specifies CSVTGQNSAYEQYF. V and J are TRBV29-1 and TRBJ2-5; possibly TRBD1 for D (6 bases). The J call is doubtful: the DNA matches TRBJ2-7 better. Looked up from germline, CDR1 is SQVTM and CDR2 is ANQGSEA. CDR3 length: 14 residues.

The chain has TRBV5-4 and TRBJ2-7, with D possibly TRBD2 on 6 matching bases. Germline V lookup: CDR1 SGHNT, CDR2 YYREEE (reference sequence). The germline V and J ends were trimmed by 0 bases and 4 bases, with 17 bases remaining between them. CDR3 length equals 16 residues. The CDR3 reads CASSLGDGSERYEQYF. The CDR3 bases are TGTGCCAGCAGCTTGGGGGACGGGAGTGAGAGGTACGAGCAGTACTTC.

The chain combines TRBV28 with TRBJ2-2, with D possibly TRBD1 on 6 matching bases. Germline V gene sequence: CDR1 MDHEN, CDR2 SYDVKM. The CDR3 runs to 16 residues. Deletions cut 6 bases from V and 2 bases from J, with 16 bases between. CDR3 coding DNA: TGTGCCAGCAGCCGCCAGACAGGCCTTAACACCGGGGAGCTGTTTTTT. It yields the protein CASSRQTGLNTGELFF.

The chain has TRBV10-3 and TRBJ2-1, with TRBD2 identical over 8 bases. This CDR3 is built from 18 residues. V was pared by 1 base and J by 0 bases, with 8 bases of the junction left unmatched. The germline gives CDR1 ENHRY, CDR2 SYGVKD. This chain's CDR3 is CAISELSSGWSSYNEQFF. CDR3 sequence (DNA): TGTGCCATCAGTGAGTTATCTAGCGGGTGGAGCTCCTACAATGAGCAGTTCTTC.

The chain links TRBV9 to TRBJ2-5; D possibly corresponds to TRBD2 (6 bases). Germline V gene sequence: CDR1 SGDLS, CDR2 YYNGEE. Trimming removed 0 bases at V and 4 bases at J, with 16 bases between. The CDR3 consists of 16 residues. The CDR3 coding sequence is TGTGCCAGCAGCGTAGCTACGGGACTCACAGGAGAGACCCAGTACTTC. It encodes CASSVATGLTGETQYF.

This chain uses TRBV5-5 with TRBJ2-7; 11 nucleotides match TRBD2. The CDR3 spans 16 residues. Germline lookup yields CDR1 SGHKS and CDR2 YYEKEE (reference sequence). V shed 5 bases, J shed 3 bases, and the junction held 10 bases outside the gene matches. This CDR3 reads CASRTTLGTSGYEQYF. The CDR3 DNA is TGTGCCAGCAGGACGACCTTAGGGACTAGCGGCTACGAGCAGTACTTC.

The J gene is TRBJ1-2, the V gene TRBV4-3; possible D gene TRBD1, 5 bases. Between the trimmed V and J ends, which lost 3 bases and 7 bases, there was a span of 12 bases. This CDR3 region has 13 residues. The germline CDR1 and CDR2 sequences are LGHNA and YSLEER. CDR3 residues: CASSHGHFPGYTF. The DNA for the CDR3 is TGCGCCAGCAGCCACGGACACTTCCCTGGCTACACCTTC.

There are a few counts of this clone. The chain uses TRBV2 and TRBJ2-7; 10 bases fit TRBD2. Germline-derived CDR1 and CDR2 are SNHLY and FYNNEI. The trim removed 7 bases at V and 0 bases at J, leaving 6 bases unmatched. The CDR3 is made up of 15 amino acids. CDR3 nucleotide sequence: TGTGCCAGCATCCCGACTAGCGGGTTCTCCTACGAGCAGTACTTC. Its translation: CASIPTSGFSYEQYF.

V and J are TRBV27 and TRBJ1-5, with a possible D match to TRBD1 (5 bases). From germline, CDR1 is MNHEY and CDR2 SMNVEV (reference sequence). With 5 bases removed from V and 1 base from J, the gap between germline ends came to 12 bases. The CDR3 extends over 15 amino acids. CDR3 sequence: CASSLQGRSNQPQHF. The CDR3 nucleotides are TGTGCCAGCAGTCTGCAGGGTCGGAGCAATCAGCCCCAGCATTTT.

This chain joins TRBV5-1 and TRBJ1-6; D not resolved. Deletions cut 8 bases from V and 6 bases from J, with 15 bases between. The CDR3 loop spans 14 amino acids. Germline V gene data show CDR1 as SGHRS and CDR2 as YFSETQ. The CDR3 DNA reads as TGCGCCAGTAGAACCCAAAGCATTAATTCACCCCTCCACTTT. Translation gives CASRTQSINSPLHF.

This chain uses TRBV7-2 with TRBJ2-5, with 10 nucleotides matching TRBD2. This CDR3 is built from 16 residues. Germline-derived CDR1 and CDR2 are SGHTA and FQGNSA. Unmatched junction bases numbered 8, after V lost 5 bases and J lost 2 bases. CDR3 region: CASSPPAAGGQETQYF. The DNA of the CDR3 is TGTGCCAGCAGCCCGCCGGCAGCGGGGGGGCAAGAGACCCAGTACTTC.

This chain links TRBV30 with TRBJ2-2; 7 nucleotides agree with TRBD2. CDR1 and CDR2 (germline): GTSNPN, SVGIG (reference sequence). The V gene end was trimmed by 4 bases and the J gene end by 4 bases; junction bases not matched to a gene: 6. This CDR3 is 14 amino acids long. The CDR3 DNA sequence: TGTGCCTGGAAGGCGGGAGTTGGCACCGGGGAGCTGTTTTTT. The encoded protein is CAWKAGVGTGELFF.

The chain uses TRBV7-6 and TRBJ2-6; perhaps TRBD1 as D (5 bases). From germline, CDR1 is SGHVS and CDR2 FNYEAQ. Trimming removed 4 bases at V and 0 bases at J, with 13 bases between. This CDR3 contains 17 residues. For the CDR3, the DNA is TGTGCCAGCAGCTACCGAGTACAGGTCTCTGGGGCCAACGTCCTGACTTTC. Protein product: CASSYRVQVSGANVLTF.

The rearrangement uses TRBV6-6 and TRBJ2-5, with 7 positions matching TRBD2. The germline CDR1 and CDR2 sequences are MNHNY and SVGAGI (reference sequence). The CDR3 runs 14 residues. V lost 8 bases and J lost 5; bases outside the gene matches: 11. The chain's CDR3 is CASRPPAGVETQYF. The CDR3 DNA is TGTGCCAGCCGCCCCCCCGCGGGAGTGGAGACCCAGTACTTC.

DNA for the CDR3: TGTGCCAGCTCACCACCGGGTGCGGGGTCCCAGCATTTT. Its translation: CASSPPGAGSQHF. This rearrangement joins TRBV18 to TRBJ1-5, with D uncertain. Germline CDR1 reads KGHSH; CDR2 reads LQKENI. The CDR3 loop spans 13 amino acids. V was cut by 0 bases and J by 11 bases, with 11 bases left in between.

V and J are TRBV27 and TRBJ2-2, with D perhaps matching TRBD1 (6 bases). Trimming removed 5 bases from V and 6 bases from J, with 16 bases in between. Germline lookup yields CDR1 MNHEY and CDR2 SMNVEV (reference sequence). This CDR3 spans 15 amino acids. The CDR3 reads CASSIQGPSPGELFF. DNA for the CDR3: TGTGCCAGCAGTATACAGGGTCCTAGTCCCGGGGAGCTGTTTTTT.